This T cell receptor (beta chain) was sequenced in a study of shared clonotypes between healthy human individuals. Findings of the study overall: Rarefaction indicated that sorted-subset sequencing remained incomplete although depth was large. When naive CD4 clonotypes were compared across several donors, about 4.9% were shared.

A remark on this clone: Its specificity is unknown.

Between the trimmed V and J ends, which lost 2 bases and 5 bases, there was a span of 10 bases. The CDR3 contains 13 residues. Germline V lookup: CDR1 KGHSH, CDR2 LQKENI. A deep-level run was used for the assay. Here immunoSEQ multiplex PCR was the method, and the copy in TCRdb shows in-frame clones only, minus some. The profile shows fewer than 3 million clones, about 90% of them singletons. This chain links TRBV18 with TRBJ2-7; no clear D. The specimen sequenced was naive CD4+ T cells from PBMCs. Specified subset: CD45RA+ positively selected. This sequence was found in a man younger than 35 in good health. Some clones in this sample may be carry-over from other donors' samples. The CDR3 bases are TGTGCCAGCTCACCAACGGGTCGGAACGAGCAGTACTTC. This encodes CASSPTGRNEQYF.